A selection of T cell receptor beta chains follows, all from one sample in a study of cytomegalovirus exposure and HLA in healthy donors. Sequenced by immunoSEQ multiplex PCR; TCRdb stores in-frame clones only, minus some. The table includes about 120,000 clones, over 8.5% detected once. Material for sequencing was PBMCs. Every receptor here comes from a woman aged 40 to 50 in good health and CMV-seropositive. Both conserved end residues are trimmed from each CDR3. Fields, in order: J gene, V gene, CDR3 protein.

J: TRBJ1-2
V: TRBV14
CDR3: ASSQERGIYGYT

J: TRBJ2-1
V: TRBV5-4
CDR3: ASSLGSPAESSYNEQF

J: TRBJ2-7
V: TRBV4-2
CDR3: ASSQQLAGEVYEQY

J: TRBJ1-2
V: TRBV5-4
CDR3: ASSSPGTGASGYT

J: TRBJ1-4
V: TRBV25-1
CDR3: ASSLLRTGGKEKLF

J: TRBJ2-5
V: TRBV30
CDR3: AWRVGRLAGGPSQETQY

J: TRBJ1-2
V: TRBV5-4
CDR3: ASGFSEDGYT

J: TRBJ1-4
V: TRBV11-2
CDR3: ASSSRDKTTNEKLF

J: TRBJ1-1
V: TRBV19
CDR3: ASRPPEGRAEAF

J: TRBJ2-3
V: TRBV27
CDR3: ASSFRLDSDTQY

J: TRBJ2-3
V: TRBV9
CDR3: ASSVEIGGGNTDTQY

J: TRBJ1-2
V: TRBV9
CDR3: ASSVEQGAGYT

J: TRBJ2-7
V: TRBV4-1
CDR3: ASSHIAGGQENEQY

J: TRBJ2-2
V: TRBV27
CDR3: ASSTDVTGELF

J: TRBJ2-5
V: TRBV6-6
CDR3: ASRAEVLETQY

J: TRBJ1-1
V: TRBV5-1
CDR3: ASSSTTRQVDTEAF

J: TRBJ2-7
V: TRBV30
CDR3: AWSPPGTYDEQY

J: TRBJ2-5
V: TRBV2
CDR3: ASSPISGLQETQY

J: TRBJ2-1
V: TRBV18
CDR3: ASSPPTGGVDNEQF

J: TRBJ1-6
V: TRBV7-2
CDR3: ASSLGTGTGVNSPLH

J: TRBJ2-1
V: TRBV5-1
CDR3: ASSDTPNSYNEQF

J: TRBJ2-6
V: TRBV9
CDR3: ASSVDPGTGVVGSGANVLT

J: TRBJ2-4
V: TRBV2
CDR3: ASADRVGRNIQY

J: TRBJ2-5
V: TRBV5-4
CDR3: ASSLTGVQETQY

J: TRBJ1-1
V: TRBV6-4
CDR3: ASSEPTGWAF

J: TRBJ1-1
V: TRBV2
CDR3: AREQGDTEAF

J: TRBJ2-3
V: TRBV7-3
CDR3: ASSPGNSGGLDTQY

J: TRBJ2-5
V: TRBV11-2
CDR3: ASSLAGGTPETQY